The source of this T cell receptor (beta chain) is a study of graft-versus-host responses after intestinal transplantation. The overall study: Isolated intestinal, liver-intestinal, or multivisceral transplants had been given to the recipients. Recipients across the board were started on anti-thymocyte globulin induction, then kept on tacrolimus and steroids for about three years.

A word on this clone: Its specificity is not known. Distinct nucleotide sequences in the sample also encode this CDR3.

The CDR3 sequence is 15 residues long. The J segment lost 1 base and the V segment lost 4 bases, leaving 3 bases of the junction unmatched. Germline V gives CDR1 SGHRS, CDR2 YFSETQ. Study observations and caveats: The authors found GvH clones in recipient marrow, some appearing first in ileum or blood. Researchers found peak circulating GvH clone levels linked to early post-transplant HvG declines.

Only in-frame clones appear in the TCRdb table, and some are missing; sequencing was by immunoSEQ multiplex PCR. The data hold about 100,000 clones, with approximately 84% observed a single time. The material sequenced was unstimulated CD4+ T cells sorted from spleen or lymph node cells, taken before transplant. The source is a human donor who was the organ donor for an intestinal transplant. The chain uses TRBV5-1 and TRBJ2-2; TRBD1 agrees at 8 bases. CDR3 sequence: CASSPGTGNTGELFF. The CDR3 DNA reads TGCGCCAGCAGCCCCGGGACAGGGAACACCGGGGAGCTGTTTTTT.